This T cell receptor (beta chain) is from a study of identical twins. Study-level results: For zero-insertion analyses, partial confounding could come from invariant MAIT and iNKT cells. Excess low generation probability was seen in twin-shared out-of-frame alpha sequences.

This clonotype was detected only a few times. Its antigen remains unknown. TCRdb called the 5' RACE reads again in MiXCR, with one record for every CDR3 protein. The sample carries 450,000 or so distinct CDR3 sequences, less than 25% recorded once. V was cut by 1 base and J by 2 bases, with 11 bases left in between. This CDR3 comprises 15 residues. Germline CDR1 LGHNA, CDR2 YNFKEQ. These data were likewise used in another study, on T cells expressing NK-cell markers. From that paper: The eight sequenced donors comprised seven who were HCMV-seropositive and one who was seronegative.

Sequenced sample: CD4+ T cells sorted from blood. The TCR originated in a woman in her late teens or twenties in good health. V is TRBV4-2 and J is TRBJ1-2, with D perhaps TRBD1 (5 bases). The CDR3: CASSQVQTVNYGYTF. In DNA, the CDR3 is TGTGCCAGCAGCCAAGTTCAGACAGTCAACTATGGCTACACCTTC.